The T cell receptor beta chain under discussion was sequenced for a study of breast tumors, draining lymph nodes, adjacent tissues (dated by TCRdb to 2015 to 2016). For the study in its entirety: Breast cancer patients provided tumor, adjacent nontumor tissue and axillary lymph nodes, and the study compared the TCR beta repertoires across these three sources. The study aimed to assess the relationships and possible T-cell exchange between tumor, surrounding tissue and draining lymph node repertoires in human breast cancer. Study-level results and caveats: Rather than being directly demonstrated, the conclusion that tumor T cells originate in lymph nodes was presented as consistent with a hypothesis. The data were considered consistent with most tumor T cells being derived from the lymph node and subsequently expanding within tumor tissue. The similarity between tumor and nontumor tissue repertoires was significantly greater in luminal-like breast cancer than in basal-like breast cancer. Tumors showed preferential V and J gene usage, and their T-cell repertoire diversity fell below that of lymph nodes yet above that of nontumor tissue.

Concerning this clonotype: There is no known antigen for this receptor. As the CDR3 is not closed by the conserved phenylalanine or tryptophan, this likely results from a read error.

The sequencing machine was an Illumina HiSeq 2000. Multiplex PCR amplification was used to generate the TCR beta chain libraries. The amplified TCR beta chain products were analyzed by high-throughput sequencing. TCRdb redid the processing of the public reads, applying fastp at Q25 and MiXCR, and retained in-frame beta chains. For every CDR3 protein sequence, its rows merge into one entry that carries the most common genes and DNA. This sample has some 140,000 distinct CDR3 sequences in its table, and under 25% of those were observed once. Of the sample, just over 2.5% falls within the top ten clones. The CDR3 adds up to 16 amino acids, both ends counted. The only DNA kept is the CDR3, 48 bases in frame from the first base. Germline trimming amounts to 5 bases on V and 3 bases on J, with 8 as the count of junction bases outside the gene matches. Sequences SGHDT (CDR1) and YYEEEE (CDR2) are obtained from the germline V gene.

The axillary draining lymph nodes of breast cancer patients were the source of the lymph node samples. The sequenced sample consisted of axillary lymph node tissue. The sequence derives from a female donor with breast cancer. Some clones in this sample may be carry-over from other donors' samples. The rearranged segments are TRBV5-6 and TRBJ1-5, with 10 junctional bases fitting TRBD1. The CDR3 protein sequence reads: CASSEFGTGDNQPQHV. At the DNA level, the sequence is TGTGCCAGCAGTGAATTCGGGACAGGGGACAATCAGCCCCAGCATGTT.